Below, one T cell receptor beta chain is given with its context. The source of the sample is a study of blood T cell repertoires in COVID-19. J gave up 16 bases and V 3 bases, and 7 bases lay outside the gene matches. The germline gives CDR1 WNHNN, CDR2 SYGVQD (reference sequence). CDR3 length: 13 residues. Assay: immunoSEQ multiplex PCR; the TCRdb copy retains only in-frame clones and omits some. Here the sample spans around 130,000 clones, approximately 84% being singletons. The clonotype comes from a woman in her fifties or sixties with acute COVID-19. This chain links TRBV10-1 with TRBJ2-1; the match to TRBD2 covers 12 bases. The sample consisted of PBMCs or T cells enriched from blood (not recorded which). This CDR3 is CASSDLAGGPIFF. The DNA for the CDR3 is TGCGCCAGCAGTGACCTAGCGGGAGGGCCTATATTCTTC.